The sample holds a few counts of the clone carrying this T cell receptor beta chain. These data are taken from a study of blood T cells in healthy people across ages. CDR1 is SQVTM, CDR2 ANQGSEA, per germline. The CDR3 runs to 14 residues. The junction had 9 bases not matched to a gene; V was cut back by 5 bases and J by 5 bases. With a J-beta primer mix and a sample-barcoded 5' primer, a second PCR ran 7 to 11 cycles. TCRdb re-derived calls from the 5' RACE reads in MiXCR, one entry per CDR3 protein. The sample shows around 1,500,000 distinct CDR3 sequences, 28% of them seen only once. Source material: blood. This receptor was identified in a woman in her twenties or thirties in good health. The chain links TRBV29-1 to TRBJ1-1; 9 nucleotides match TRBD1. The CDR3 nucleotides read TGCAGCGTTCACACAGGGGGCAGTGGGACTGAAGCTTTCTTT. Translating it yields CSVHTGGSGTEAFF.